Each of the 15 T cell receptor beta chains below was sequenced from the same sample in a study of cytomegalovirus exposure and HLA in healthy donors. The PCR was carried out with 60 Vbeta primers and 13 Jbeta primers. Repertoires were generated with immunoSEQ multiplex PCR, while TCRdb's copy carries only in-frame clones and drops some. The sample carries about 190,000 clones, approximately 81% recorded once. Sequencing used PBMCs. The receptors stem from a woman in her twenties or thirties in good health and CMV-seronegative.

The V gene is TRBV7-6, the J gene TRBJ2-2; the match to TRBD1 covers 8 bases. The CDR3 runs 16 residues. Germline V CDR1 and CDR2: SGHVS, FNYEAQ. The ends lost 1 base at V and 2 bases at J; junction bases unmatched: 3. Here the CDR3 DNA reads TGTGCCAGCAGCTTAGGGCAGGGGGCTAACACCGGGGAGCTGTTTTTT. As protein: CASSLGQGANTGELFF.

The V gene is TRBV29-1, the J gene TRBJ1-2; weak D call: TRBD1 (6 bases). Looked up from germline, CDR1 is SQVTM and CDR2 is ANQGSEA. V was cut by 4 bases and J by 1 base, with 13 bases left in between. CDR3 size: 14 residues. CDR3 in DNA: TGCAGCGTTGGAGGACAGTCCCATAACTATGGCTACACCTTC. Its translation is CSVGGQSHNYGYTF.

The sample holds one count of this clone. The CDR3: CASSSQGMEAFF. The CDR3 nucleotides are TGTGCCAGCAGCTCACAGGGTATGGAAGCTTTCTTT. This chain links TRBV7-9 with TRBJ1-1, with D perhaps TRBD1 (6 bases). The germline V gene encodes CDR1 SEHNR and CDR2 FQNEAQ (reference sequence). This CDR3 comprises 12 residues. V was clipped by 4 bases and J by 8 bases, with 11 bases between them.

The chain uses TRBV6-1 and TRBJ1-2; D is ambiguous. Germline CDR1 reads MNHNS; CDR2 reads SASEGT. This CDR3 has 14 residues. Trimming left V 5 bases short and J 2 bases short, with 12 bases between. The CDR3 nucleotides are TGTGCCAGCAGTTCCGGGAGGGCGAACTATGGCTACACCTTC. It yields the protein CASSSGRANYGYTF.

The chain couples TRBV5-6 to TRBJ1-1; D is undetermined. Trimming stripped 2 bases from V and 6 bases from J, with 8 bases between. CDR1 and CDR2 from the germline V gene are SGHDT and YYEEEE. The length of the CDR3 is 12 residues. The CDR3 spells CASSFSSAEAFF. The CDR3 DNA reads TGTGCCAGCAGCTTTTCGAGCGCTGAAGCTTTCTTT.

V is TRBV6-6 and J is TRBJ1-1; D is perhaps TRBD1 (5 bases). Germline values: CDR1 MNHNY, CDR2 SVGAGI (reference sequence). V lost 6 bases and J 3 bases, leaving 14 bases between the germline ends. This CDR3 region has 14 residues. The CDR3 here is CASSPRQGHTEAFF. CDR3 bases: TGTGCCAGCAGCCCGCGTCAGGGTCACACTGAAGCTTTCTTT.

V gene TRBV11-2 combines with J gene TRBJ2-7; TRBD1 matches 10 bases. This CDR3 is built from 16 residues. Losses at the gene ends were 4 bases for V and 2 bases for J; bases not matched to a gene: 8. Germline lookup yields CDR1 SGHAT and CDR2 FQNNGV. The CDR3 sequence is CASSSRSGQGTYEQYF. The CDR3 region has the DNA TGTGCCAGCAGCTCCCGCTCGGGACAGGGGACCTACGAGCAGTACTTC. The complete variable domain, with remaining parts taken from reference TRBV11-2 and TRBJ2-7, reads EAGVAQSPRYKIIEKRQSVAFWCNPISGHATLYWYQQILGQGPKLLIQFQNNGVVDDSQLPKDRFSAERLKGVDSTLKIQPAKLEDSAVYLCASSSRSGQGTYEQYFGPGTRLTVT.

The rearrangement uses TRBV29-1 and TRBJ1-2, with 7 bases matching TRBD1. J was trimmed by 4 bases and V by 6 bases; bases with no gene match: 11. Germline assignment: CDR1 SQVTM and CDR2 ANQGSEA. This CDR3 comprises 14 residues. In DNA form, the CDR3 reads TGCAGCGTCCAAGAGACAGGGAGGAGCTATGGCTACACCTTC. This sequence encodes CSVQETGRSYGYTF. Full variable domain (rest looked up from reference TRBV29-1 and TRBJ1-2): SAVISQKPSRDICQRGTSLTIQCQVDSQVTMMFWYRQQPGQSLTLIATANQGSEATYESGFVIDKFPISRPNLTFSTLTVSNMSPEDSSIYLCSVQETGRSYGYTFGSGTRLTVV.

The chain has TRBV2 and TRBJ1-3; D might be TRBD1 (6 bases). This CDR3 is 14 amino acids long. From germline, CDR1 is SNHLY and CDR2 FYNNEI. Between the trimmed V and J ends, which lost 7 bases and 9 bases, there was a span of 19 bases. The DNA for the CDR3 is TGTGCCAGCATGACAGGAGGTCTTGGGGTCACCATATATTTT. Its translation is CASMTGGLGVTIYF.

This chain uses TRBV18 with TRBJ1-3; D is uncertain. The CDR3 is 16 residues long. Germline assignment: CDR1 KGHSH and CDR2 LQKENI. The V and J ends lost 4 bases and 0 bases respectively, with 13 bases between them. As DNA, the CDR3 is TGTGCCAGCTCACGGGAGTATCTCCTCTCTGGAAACACCATATATTTT. Amino acids: CASSREYLLSGNTIYF.

The J gene is TRBJ2-5, the V gene TRBV5-4; a possible D gene is TRBD2 (5 bases). V was pared by 0 bases and J by 2 bases, with 11 bases between. Germline V gives CDR1 SGHNT, CDR2 YYREEE (reference sequence). The CDR3 sequence is 15 residues long. Written as DNA, the CDR3 is TGTGCCAGCAGCTTGGGCGGCCGGGGTCAAGAGACCCAGTACTTC. Translating gives CASSLGGRGQETQYF.

The V and J genes are TRBV10-3 and TRBJ2-3, with TRBD1 identical over 7 bases. Germline V gene data show CDR1 as ENHRY and CDR2 as SYGVKD. V lost 0 bases to trimming and J lost 8 bases; unmatched junction nucleotides: 14. This CDR3 contains 17 residues. CDR3 sequence reads: CAISESMSATGPPTQYF. Here the CDR3 DNA reads TGTGCCATCAGTGAGTCGATGTCCGCGACAGGGCCCCCTACGCAGTATTTT.

On this clone: A read error may account for a junction end that differs from germline. V gene TRBV7-9 combines with J gene TRBJ2-7; TRBD1 agrees at 7 bases. Germline lookup yields CDR1 SEHNR and CDR2 FQNEAQ (reference sequence). The CDR3 is 13 amino acids. In DNA form, the CDR3 reads TGTTCCAGCAGCCCTGGGACAGCCTACGAGCAGTACTTC. It encodes CSSSPGTAYEQYF.

V and J are TRBV4-3 and TRBJ1-2; TRBD1 is a possible D gene (5 bases). This CDR3 comprises 20 residues. Looked up from germline, CDR1 is LGHNA and CDR2 is YSLEER. The V and J ends lost 2 bases and 3 bases respectively, with 28 bases between them. CDR3 amino acids: CASSQTLKKGSRRDYYGYTF. In DNA, the CDR3 is TGCGCCAGCAGCCAAACGCTTAAAAAGGGTAGTCGGCGGGACTACTATGGCTACACCTTC.

This chain links TRBV7-9 with TRBJ2-7; maybe TRBD2 (5 bases). The germline CDR1 and CDR2 sequences are SEHNR and FQNEAQ (reference sequence). Trimming shortened V by 5 bases and J by 9 bases, and 14 bases separated the two germline ends. CDR3 length: 12 residues. The CDR3 protein is CASSHERNRQYF. CDR3 nucleotide sequence: TGTGCCAGCAGCCACGAGCGGAATAGGCAGTACTTC.